The entry below describes one T cell receptor (beta chain). The antigen is undetermined. The CDR3 is made up of 14 amino acids. Losses at the gene ends were 4 bases for V and 6 bases for J; bases not matched to a gene: 7. CDR1 and CDR2 from the germline V gene are SGHDT and YYEEEE. The sample belongs to a study of OX40 agonist ivuxolimab in advanced cancers. Sequenced by immunoSEQ multiplex PCR; TCRdb stores in-frame clones only, minus some. The sample records tens of thousands of clones, 84% being singletons. General study findings and limits: Expanded clones belonging to CD8+ T cells outnumbered, on average, those of CD4+.

The chain joins TRBV5-6 to TRBJ1-1; 9 bases are a match to TRBD1. The specimen was CD4+ or CD8+ T cells sorted from blood, collected in a trial of the OX40 agonist ivuxolimab. This TCR was recovered from an adult with an advanced solid tumor such as melanoma, head and neck, liver or kidney cancer. This CDR3 is CASSTGQGFPEAFF. In DNA, the CDR3 is TGTGCCAGCAGCACGGGACAGGGATTCCCTGAAGCTTTCTTT.